The 18 T cell receptor beta chains in this list originate from one sample, sequenced in a study of spatial heterogeneity in lung cancer. Time point defined: blood at routine non-recurrence follow-up after resection. TCRdb reprocessed the 5' RACE reads via MiXCR and lists one record per CDR3 protein. The sample lists about 110,000 distinct CDR3 sequences; roughly 10% were seen once. This sample comprised PBMCs, obtained at follow-up. These receptors were taken from a female donor with early-stage non-small cell lung cancer.

V and J are TRBV29-1 and TRBJ1-1; possibly TRBD1 for D (5 bases). The germline gives CDR1 SQVTM, CDR2 ANQGSEA. The CDR3 has 12 amino acids. Trimming shortened V by 6 bases and J by 0 bases, and 8 bases separated the two germline ends. CDR3 nucleotide sequence: TGCAGCGTCGGGGGTATGAACACTGAAGCTTTCTTT. Protein sequence: CSVGGMNTEAFF.

The CDR3 region is CASSLFSGMNTEAFF. The CDR3 bases are TGTGCCAGCAGCCTATTCTCGGGGATGAACACTGAAGCTTTCTTT. The chain has TRBV9 and TRBJ1-1; D call uncertain. This CDR3 has 15 residues. CDR1 is SGDLS, CDR2 YYNGEE, per germline. V was trimmed by 4 bases and J by 0 bases, leaving 13 bases between them.

This chain connects TRBV18 to TRBJ1-3, with a tentative D call TRBD1 (5 bases). The CDR3 covers 17 residues. CDR1 is KGHSH and CDR2 is LQKENI in the germline V gene. V lost 0 bases and J 0 bases, leaving 12 bases between the germline ends. CDR3 amino acids: CASSPPGRGSSGNTIYF. The CDR3 DNA is TGTGCCAGCTCACCACCCGGACGGGGGAGCTCTGGAAACACCATATATTTT.

This clonotype was counted many times. This chain uses TRBV18 with TRBJ1-5, with D uncertain. Trimming took 0 bases from V and 0 from J, leaving 9 bases between them. This CDR3 region has 16 residues. The germline V gene encodes CDR1 KGHSH and CDR2 LQKENI. The CDR3: CASSPPSSNSNQPQHF. The CDR3 nucleotides are TGTGCCAGCTCACCACCCTCTTCTAATAGCAATCAGCCCCAGCATTTT. The whole variable domain, remainder taken from reference TRBV18 and TRBJ1-5, is NAGVMQNPRHLVRRRGQEARLRCSPMKGHSHVYWYRQLPEEGLKFMVYLQKENIIDESGMPKERFSAEFPKEGPSILRIQQVVRGDSAAYFCASSPPSSNSNQPQHFGDGTRLSIL.

This clonotype has a handful of counts. This chain connects TRBV11-1 to TRBJ2-1; D perhaps matches TRBD2 (6 bases). CDR3 size: 17 residues. Germline V gene sequence: CDR1 SGHAT, CDR2 FQDESV (reference sequence). V was clipped by 7 bases and J by 5 bases, with 24 bases between them. The CDR3 protein is CASIPQGGARRHNEQFF. The CDR3 coding sequence is TGTGCCAGCATCCCCCAGGGCGGGGCTCGGAGACACAATGAGCAGTTCTTC. The entire variable domain, with the rest obtained from reference TRBV11-1 and TRBJ2-1, is as follows: EAEVAQSPRYKITEKSQAVAFWCDPISGHATLYWYRQILGQGPELLVQFQDESVVDDSQLPKDRFSAERLKGVDSTLKIQPAELGDSAMYLCASIPQGGARRHNEQFFGPGTRLTVL.

The chain combines TRBV15 with TRBJ1-1; no definite D call. V lost 2 bases and J 1 base, leaving 8 bases between the germline ends. The germline gives CDR1 LNHNV, CDR2 YYDKDF (reference sequence). This CDR3 spans 14 amino acids. As DNA, the CDR3 is TGTGCCACCAGCAGACAAACAACGAACACTGAAGCTTTCTTT. As protein: CATSRQTTNTEAFF. Complete variable domain (other parts from reference TRBV15 and TRBJ1-1): DAMVIQNPRYQVTQFGKPVTLSCSQTLNHNVMYWYQQKSSQAPKLLFHYYDKDFNNEADTPDNFQSRRPNTSFCFLDIRSPGLGDTAMYLCATSRQTTNTEAFFGQGTRLTVV.

This clonotype occurred many times. The chain links TRBV6-2 or TRBV6-3 to TRBJ2-3; maybe TRBD2 (6 bases). This CDR3 has 15 residues. V was shortened by 3 bases and J by 0 bases, with 10 bases between the two germline ends. The germline gives CDR1 MNHEY, CDR2 SVGEGT. CDR3 amino acids: CASSYTGTSTDTQYF. CDR3 nucleotide sequence: TGTGCCAGCAGTTATACGGGGACTAGCACAGATACGCAGTATTTT.

This clonotype came up a few times. The chain is built from TRBV24-1 and TRBJ2-4, with 8 bases lining up with TRBD1. The CDR3 is 13 amino acids. Germline loops: CDR1 KGHDR, CDR2 SFDVKD. The junction had 2 bases not matched to a gene; V was cut back by 5 bases and J by 6 bases. The CDR3 DNA follows: TGTGCCACCAGTGGAGGACAGGGAAACATTCAGTACTTC. Amino acids: CATSGGQGNIQYF.

This clonotype was detected many times. V gene TRBV7-9 combines with J gene TRBJ2-1; 10 bases map to TRBD1. The germline gives CDR1 SEHNR, CDR2 FQNEAQ (reference sequence). The CDR3 is made up of 17 amino acids. V shed 5 bases and J 6 bases; nucleotides not matched to a gene: 13. CDR3 in amino acids: CASSPSPIGTGVNEQFF. In nucleotides, the CDR3 is TGTGCCAGCAGCCCAAGTCCCATCGGGACAGGGGTCAATGAGCAGTTCTTC.

This clonotype was detected a few times. J is TRBJ2-3 and V is TRBV29-1; 10 nucleotides agree with TRBD2. V was pared by 5 bases and J by 3 bases, with 14 bases of the junction left unmatched. Germline lookup yields CDR1 SQVTM and CDR2 ANQGSEA. This CDR3 is built from 17 residues. The CDR3 sequence is CSVSQREGVLWTDTQYF. The CDR3 DNA follows: TGCAGCGTTTCCCAGCGGGAGGGGGTTTTATGGACAGATACGCAGTATTTT.

The genes are TRBV19 and TRBJ1-2; unclear D gene. The V gene lost 6 bases and the J gene lost 1 base, with 9 bases spanning the gap. The germline V gene has CDR1 LNHDA and CDR2 SQIVND (reference sequence). The CDR3 runs to 13 residues. The CDR3 reads CASRHTVNYGYTF. CDR3 nucleotide sequence: TGTGCCAGTAGGCACACGGTTAACTATGGCTACACCTTC. The full variable domain, with the rest looked up from reference TRBV19 and TRBJ1-2, is DGGITQSPKYLFRKEGQNVTLSCEQNLNHDAMYWYRQDPGQGLRLIYYSQIVNDFQKGDIAEGYSVSREKKESFPLTVTSAQKNPTAFYLCASRHTVNYGYTFGSGTRLTVV.

The chain couples TRBV7-9 to TRBJ2-3; 12 nucleotides line up with TRBD2. V lost 9 bases to trimming and J lost 4 bases; unmatched junction nucleotides: 2. The germline V gene encodes CDR1 SEHNR and CDR2 FQNEAQ (reference sequence). The CDR3 contains 13 residues. The CDR3 sequence is CARTSGSADTQYF. Written as DNA, the CDR3 is TGTGCCAGGACTAGCGGGAGCGCAGATACGCAGTATTTT.

This clonotype was recorded a few times. The rearrangement uses TRBV7-9 and TRBJ1-2; D is undetermined. There are 13 residues in the CDR3. V lost 0 bases, J lost 8 bases, and 10 bases lay in between. The germline V gene has CDR1 SEHNR and CDR2 FQNEAQ (reference sequence). CDR3 sequence (DNA): TGTGCCAGCAGCTTAGCGACACTCAAGGGCTACACCTTC. As protein: CASSLATLKGYTF.

This chain connects TRBV11-2 to TRBJ2-5; D is possibly TRBD2 (6 bases). Germline V lookup: CDR1 SGHAT, CDR2 FQNNGV. V lost 5 bases and J lost 3, with 13 bases in between. The CDR3 is made up of 14 amino acids. The CDR3: CASSPGTLKETQYF. In nucleotides, the CDR3 is TGTGCCAGCAGCCCCGGGACTCTTAAAGAGACCCAGTACTTC. The full variable domain, with the rest looked up from reference TRBV11-2 and TRBJ2-5, is EAGVAQSPRYKIIEKRQSVAFWCNPISGHATLYWYQQILGQGPKLLIQFQNNGVVDDSQLPKDRFSAERLKGVDSTLKIQPAKLEDSAVYLCASSPGTLKETQYFGPGTRLLVL.

This clonotype was seen ten or more times. This sequence joins TRBV5-5 and TRBJ2-3; 9 bases are a match to TRBD2. This CDR3 has 15 amino acids. The germline gives CDR1 SGHKS, CDR2 YYEKEE (reference sequence). The V gene end was trimmed by 4 bases and the J gene end by 0 bases; junction bases not matched to a gene: 3. This CDR3 reads CASSGTSGSTDTQYF. DNA for the CDR3: TGTGCCAGCAGCGGTACTAGCGGGAGCACAGATACGCAGTATTTT.

This clonotype was seen more than once but under ten times. This rearrangement joins TRBV7-9 to TRBJ1-1; D unresolved. Trimming shortened V by 2 bases and J by 1 base, and 8 bases separated the two germline ends. This CDR3 comprises 14 residues. Germline loops: CDR1 SEHNR, CDR2 FQNEAQ (reference sequence). CDR3 sequence (DNA): TGTGCCAGCAGCTTACAGCTCACGAACACTGAAGCTTTCTTT. Translating gives CASSLQLTNTEAFF.

This clonotype was seen many times. The V call is TRBV3-1, the J call TRBJ2-1; 10 nucleotides agree with TRBD2. CDR1 LGHDT and CDR2 YNNKEL come from the germline V gene (reference sequence). The CDR3 loop spans 15 amino acids. The V gene end was trimmed by 1 base and the J gene end by 7 bases; junction bases not matched to a gene: 4. The CDR3 loop is CASSQVLAGNNEQFF. Here the CDR3 DNA reads TGTGCCAGCAGCCAAGTACTAGCGGGAAATAATGAGCAGTTCTTC.

This clonotype occurred many times. This rearrangement joins TRBV28 to TRBJ1-1, with no clear D. Germline CDR1 MDHEN, CDR2 SYDVKM. CDR3 size: 13 residues. V was pared by 3 bases and J by 1 base, with 6 bases between. The CDR3 nucleotides are TGTGCCAGCAGTTTTATAGGGAACACTGAAGCTTTCTTT. Translation gives CASSFIGNTEAFF.